The rows below give T cell receptor beta chains drawn from one sample of a study of response to subunit inactivated influenza vaccine. TCRdb processed the RT-PCR reads anew with MiXCR; each CDR3 protein has one entry. The sample yields over 650,000 distinct CDR3 sequences, less than 20% seen once. Sequencing used PBMCs from blood, obtained 4 to 6 days after vaccination. The receptors shown here come from a man aged 45-65 years who received an inactivated influenza vaccine. Each CDR3 is given with its conserved first and last residue. A D gene is named only where the DNA matches it firmly. Expanded clones are given a class, and other clones once, few, many or no size at all.

TRBJ2-1	NA	many	TRBV12-3/TRBV12-4	14	TGTGCCAGCAGTTCCTCTGGTGGGCTCAATGAGCAGTTCTTC	CASSSSGGLNEQFF
TRBJ2-3	NA	NA	TRBV7-8	14	TGTGCCAGCAGCTTAAGTCTAAACACAGATACGCAGTATTTT	CASSLSLNTDTQYF
TRBJ1-5	NA	few	TRBV19	11	TGTGCCAGTAACGTGAGGGGGGCCCAGCATTTT	CASNVRGAQHF
TRBJ1-5	NA	NA	TRBV10-3	13	TGTGCCATCAGTGAAAGCTCTGAGACACCCCAGCATTTT	CAISESSETPQHF
TRBJ1-1	NA	few	TRBV29-1	14	TGCAGCGTTGAAGACCTCAGGGATGGTACTGAAGCTTTCTTT	CSVEDLRDGTEAFF
TRBJ2-1	NA	NA	TRBV6-2/TRBV6-3	12	TGTGCCAGCAGTTATTTCGGGAATGAGCAGTTCTTC	CASSYFGNEQFF
TRBJ2-7	NA	NA	TRBV12-3/TRBV12-4	14	TGTGCCAGCAGGGACGGGCCGCGTTCCTACGAGCAGTACTTC	CASRDGPRSYEQYF
TRBJ1-1	NA	few	TRBV6-1	13	TGTGCCAGCAGTATCCAGGGAGACACTGAAGCTTTCTTT	CASSIQGDTEAFF
TRBJ2-5	TRBD2	once	TRBV5-8	17	TGTGCCAGCAGCTCCGGGACTAGCGGGGTCTCCCAAGAGACCCAGTACTTC	CASSSGTSGVSQETQYF
TRBJ2-1	NA	few	TRBV20-1	12	TGCAGTGCTAGACGCGATCCCCATGAGCAGTTCTTC	CSARRDPHEQFF
TRBJ2-5	TRBD2	NA	TRBV2	15	TGTGCCAGCAGAAGCAGGACTAGCGGGTATGAAGCCCAGTACTTC	CASRSRTSGYEAQYF
TRBJ2-1	TRBD2	NA	TRBV5-1	18	TGCGCCAGCAGCTTGTCTCTAGCGGGTTTTATTTCCTACAATGAGCAGTTTTTC	CASSLSLAGFISYNEQFF
TRBJ2-2	NA	NA	TRBV10-3	17	TGTGCCATCAGTGAGTCTAGTAGCGGAAAGTACACCGGGGAGCTGTTTTTT	CAISESSSGKYTGELFF
TRBJ2-1	TRBD2	few	TRBV19	17	TGTGCCAGTAGTATAGATGTGGCTAGCGGGGCCTACAATGAGCAGTTCTTC	CASSIDVASGAYNEQFF
TRBJ2-1	NA	few	TRBV29-1	13	TGCAGCGTTGGGCAGGTCCTCTACAATGAGCAGTTCTTC	CSVGQVLYNEQFF
TRBJ2-1	TRBD1	many	TRBV13	16	TGTGCCAGCAGCTTACAGGGACAGGGACGGGACAATGAGCAGTTCTTC	CASSLQGQGRDNEQFF
TRBJ2-5	TRBD2	few	TRBV4-3	17	TGCGCCAGCAGCCATGACATTATAGCGGGCGCGAAGGAGACCCAGTACTTC	CASSHDIIAGAKETQYF
TRBJ2-5	NA	NA	TRBV7-2	12	TGTGCCAGCAGCTTACGAAGTGGGGCCCAGTACTTC	CASSLRSGAQYF
TRBJ2-7	NA	NA	TRBV3-1	11	TGTGCCAGCATCTTGTCCTACGAGCAGTACTTC	CASILSYEQYF
TRBJ2-2	NA	NA	TRBV7-3	14	TGTGCCAGCAGCCGCGTCTTTAACACCGGGGAGCTGTTTTTT	CASSRVFNTGELFF
TRBJ2-1	NA	many	TRBV7-8	16	TGTGCCAGCAGCTTAGTTCTTATGACCTCCTACAATGAGCAGTTCTTC	CASSLVLMTSYNEQFF
TRBJ2-5	NA	few	TRBV29-1	13	TGCAGCGTTGAAGGTTTAGGGAGGGAGACCCAGTACTTC	CSVEGLGRETQYF
TRBJ1-2	NA	few	TRBV6-1	16	TGTGCCAGCAGCCGCCCCCGAACAGGGTTGGACTATGGCTACACCTTC	CASSRPRTGLDYGYTF
TRBJ2-7	TRBD2	few	TRBV4-3	19	TGCGCCAGCAGCCAAGAAGGGCCCGGTCTAGCGGGGGGACCATACGAGCAGTACTTC	CASSQEGPGLAGGPYEQYF
TRBJ2-1	NA	few	TRBV6-2/TRBV6-3	14	TGTGCCAGCAGAGCTCCGGACTCCCCCAGGGAGCAGTTCTTC	CASRAPDSPREQFF
TRBJ2-6	TRBD1	few	TRBV7-9	17	TGTGCCAGCAGCTTCAACAGGGGAAATACTGGGGCCAACGTCCTGACTTTC	CASSFNRGNTGANVLTF
TRBJ2-5	NA	few	TRBV9	17	TGTGCCAGCAGCCGTAGCTCGAGCGGAGGGGGGGAAGAGACCCAGTACTTC	CASSRSSSGGGEETQYF
TRBJ2-1	TRBD2	NA	TRBV4-3	17	TGCGCCAGCAGCCAAGAGGTCTCTGGACTAGGGGACGGTGAGCAGTTCTTC	CASSQEVSGLGDGEQFF
TRBJ2-4	NA	NA	TRBV15	16	TGTGCCACCAGCTCAGTTAGGGGACCGGCCAAAAACATTCAGTACTTC	CATSSVRGPAKNIQYF
TRBJ1-4	TRBD1	NA	TRBV7-2	14	TGTGCCAGCAGCTCGGGGACAGGGTTAGAAAAACTGTTTTTT	CASSSGTGLEKLFF
TRBJ1-5	NA	few	TRBV28	12	TGTGCCATCGAAGGATCGGGTCAGCCCCAGCATTTT	CAIEGSGQPQHF
TRBJ1-6	TRBD1	NA	TRBV20-1	14	TGCAGTGCTTACAGGGGGCAGAGGGATTCACCCCTCCACTTT	CSAYRGQRDSPLHF
TRBJ1-6	TRBD1	NA	TRBV9	13	TGTGCCAGCAGCGGACAGGGGATTTCACCCCTCCACTTT	CASSGQGISPLHF
TRBJ2-3	NA	NA	TRBV7-2	16	TGTGCCAGCAGCCCCGGGGGGCGGGGGCGGGGAGATACGCAGTATTTT	CASSPGGRGRGDTQYF
TRBJ1-1	NA	NA	TRBV5-1	15	TGCGCCAGCAGCTCCCGCCTACCCGGCGGCACTGAAGCTTTCTTT	CASSSRLPGGTEAFF
TRBJ2-7	NA	once	TRBV24-1	14	TGTGCCACCAGTGATGGACCGACAGGCTACGAGCAGTACTTC	CATSDGPTGYEQYF
TRBJ2-6	TRBD2	NA	TRBV6-5	18	TGTGCCAGCAGTTACAGTAGCGGGAGCGGTGCTGGGGCCAACGTCCTGACTTTC	CASSYSSGSGAGANVLTF
TRBJ2-2	NA	NA	TRBV4-3	15	TGCGCCAGAAGCCAAGAACACCAGGGCCCCGGGGAGCTGTTTTTT	CARSQEHQGPGELFF
TRBJ2-1	NA	few	TRBV4-2	14	TGTGCCAGCAGCCAAGGACCTAGGGGCGATGAGCAGTTCTTC	CASSQGPRGDEQFF
TRBJ2-6	TRBD2	NA	TRBV20-1	16	TGCAGTGCCGGGGGGAGAGCGACCTCTGGGGCCAACGTCCTGACTTTC	CSAGGRATSGANVLTF
TRBJ1-1	TRBD1	NA	TRBV4-3	14	TGCGCCAGCAGCGACCGGGACAGGGAAGCTGAAGCTTTCTTT	CASSDRDREAEAFF
TRBJ1-2	TRBD1	few	TRBV4-1	16	TGCGCCTCTTCAGACGGGACAGCGCAAGTTAACTATGGCTACACCTTC	CASSDGTAQVNYGYTF
TRBJ2-1	TRBD2	few	TRBV27	15	TGTGCCAGCAGTTTATTTGGTAGCGGGTACAATGAGCAGTTCTTC	CASSLFGSGYNEQFF
TRBJ1-5	NA	NA	TRBV12-3/TRBV12-4	13	TGTGCCAGCAGTTTAAGTGCCCCGCAGCCCCAGCATTTT	CASSLSAPQPQHF
TRBJ2-2	TRBD2	few	TRBV19	14	TGTGCCAGTAGTCACCCTAGCGGCACCGGGGAGCTGTTTTTT	CASSHPSGTGELFF
TRBJ2-5	NA	NA	TRBV7-9	13	TGTGCCAGCAGCTGGGCTAACCAAGAGACCCAGTACTTC	CASSWANQETQYF
TRBJ1-1	TRBD1	NA	TRBV6-1	14	TGTGCCAGCAGTCCTAGACAGGGGGGGCCTGAAGCTTTCTTT	CASSPRQGGPEAFF
TRBJ2-2	NA	few	TRBV7-2	13	TGTGCCAGCAGCGGACCGGCCACCGGGGAGCTGTTTTTT	CASSGPATGELFF
TRBJ1-2	TRBD1	NA	TRBV11-1	18	TGTGCCAGCAGCACTAACGACAGACAGGGGGCATCGGACTATGGCTACACCTTC	CASSTNDRQGASDYGYTF
TRBJ2-1	NA	NA	TRBV13	14	TGTGCCAGCAGCTTAGGCCCGATGAACAATGAGCAGTTCTTC	CASSLGPMNNEQFF
TRBJ2-1	TRBD1	NA	TRBV10-3	15	TGTGCCAACTCCCGCCAGGGACAGGGCAACAATGAGCAGTTCTTC	CANSRQGQGNNEQFF
TRBJ2-3	NA	few	TRBV9	13	TGTGCCAGCAGCGTGGACAGTTCAGATACGCAGTATTTT	CASSVDSSDTQYF
TRBJ2-7	NA	NA	TRBV29-1	13	TGCAGCGTTGCTTCCCTTGCCGTCGGCGAGCAGTACTTC	CSVASLAVGEQYF
TRBJ1-1	NA	NA	TRBV10-3	13	TGTGCCATCAGTGGACAGACCGACACTGAAGCTTTCTTT	CAISGQTDTEAFF